A single sample gave rise to the 22 T cell receptor beta chains below, sequenced in a study of blood T cell repertoires in COVID-19. TCRdb's table, derived via immunoSEQ multiplex PCR, lists solely in-frame clones and lacks some. The table records approximately 150,000 clones, 82% of them present only once. What was sequenced was PBMCs or T cells enriched from blood (not recorded which). The receptors come from a man in his sixties who had recovered from COVID-19.

V and J are TRBV18 and TRBJ2-3, with 10 bases that match TRBD1. Trimming removed 4 bases from V and 0 bases from J; junction bases left unmatched: 10. This CDR3 has 18 residues. CDR1 and CDR2 from the germline V gene are KGHSH and LQKENI. CDR3 nucleotide sequence: TGTGCCAGCTCACGCCTAGGGGGACAGGGGACGAGCACAGATACGCAGTATTTT. Residues: CASSRLGGQGTSTDTQYF.

The gene calls are TRBV18 and TRBJ2-7; D is undetermined. V lost 6 bases and J lost 4, with 10 bases in between. Germline V CDR1 and CDR2: KGHSH, LQKENI. The CDR3 spans 12 residues. The CDR3 spells CASSLVNYEQYF. In DNA form, the CDR3 reads TGTGCCAGCTCTCTAGTGAATTACGAGCAGTACTTC.

This chain uses TRBV7-8 with TRBJ2-2; 7 bases map to TRBD1. Germline CDR1 SGHVS, CDR2 FQNEAQ. This CDR3 is 16 amino acids long. V shed 5 bases and J 6 bases; nucleotides not matched to a gene: 12. The CDR3 reads CASSRGPTGIAGELFF. In DNA, the CDR3 is TGTGCCAGCAGCAGAGGTCCGACAGGGATCGCCGGGGAGCTGTTTTTT. Combining the CDR3 with reference TRBV7-8 and TRBJ2-2 gives the whole variable domain GAGVSQSPRYKVAKRGQDVALRCDPISGHVSLFWYQQALGQGPEFLTYFQNEAQLDKSGLPSDRFFAERPEGSVSTLKIQRTQQEDSAVYLCASSRGPTGIAGELFFGEGSRLTVL.

The gene calls are TRBV7-2 and TRBJ1-4; 8 bases agree with TRBD1. The CDR3 runs to 15 residues. Trimming cost V 4 bases and J 8 bases; bases outside gene matches: 9. From germline, CDR1 is SGHTA and CDR2 FQGNSA. The CDR3 here is CASSSQGAQVEKLFF. For the CDR3, the DNA is TGTGCCAGCAGCTCCCAGGGGGCGCAAGTGGAAAAACTGTTTTTT.

This clone was seen only once. The chain uses TRBV10-3 and TRBJ2-7; 8 nucleotides match TRBD1. This CDR3 spans 16 amino acids. CDR1 and CDR2 from the germline V gene are ENHRY and SYGVKD. The V segment lost 6 bases and the J segment 0 bases; nucleotides outside the gene matches: 10. CDR3 in amino acids: CAIRASGQGDSYEQYF. The CDR3 DNA reads as TGTGCCATCAGGGCCAGTGGACAGGGAGACTCCTACGAGCAGTACTTC.

This clone was observed once. The V gene is TRBV20-1, the J gene TRBJ2-1, with TRBD2 matching over 9 bases. Losses at the gene ends were 3 bases for V and 3 bases for J; bases not matched to a gene: 6. Germline-derived CDR1 and CDR2 are DFQATT and SNEGSKA (reference sequence). The CDR3 runs 15 residues. The CDR3 nucleotides read TGCAGTGCTAGTCAGCCTAGCGGGATCTACAATGAGCAGTTCTTC. Translating it yields CSASQPSGIYNEQFF.

The V call is TRBV5-1, the J call TRBJ2-2, with D possibly being TRBD2 (6 bases). Germline values: CDR1 SGHRS, CDR2 YFSETQ. V lost 5 bases to trimming and J lost 3 bases, with 17 bases between them. This CDR3 region has 16 residues. The CDR3 here is CASRAPGLRDTGELFF. For the CDR3, the DNA is TGCGCCAGCAGAGCCCCGGGACTTAGGGACACCGGGGAGCTGTTTTTT.

The rearrangement joins TRBV28 to TRBJ2-7, with a tentative D call TRBD2 (6 bases). V was trimmed by 5 bases and J by 2 bases, leaving 13 bases between them. The CDR3 is made up of 14 amino acids. CDR1 is MDHEN, CDR2 SYDVKM, per germline. The CDR3 nucleotides are TGTGCCAGCAGTATGCGGGGCTTAACCTACGAGCAGTACTTC. Its translation is CASSMRGLTYEQYF.

V is TRBV2 and J is TRBJ1-4, with D maybe TRBD1 (5 bases). Germline values: CDR1 SNHLY, CDR2 FYNNEI. V gave up 3 bases and J gave up 0 bases, with 8 bases separating them. This CDR3 has 15 amino acids. The CDR3 DNA sequence: TGTGCCAGCAGTGAGGGGGGTGCAACTAATGAAAAACTGTTTTTT. Encoded protein: CASSEGGATNEKLFF.

The chain carries TRBV12-3 or TRBV12-4 and TRBJ1-1, with a weak D call TRBD1 (6 bases). V shed 6 bases and J shed 7 bases, with 12 bases lying between them. CDR3 length equals 12 residues. The CDR3 loop reads CASRLQGNEAFF. DNA for the CDR3: TGTGCCAGCAGGTTACAGGGTAATGAAGCTTTCTTT.

The V and J genes are TRBV12-5 and TRBJ1-1; possible D gene TRBD1, 6 bases. Germline values: CDR1 LGHNT, CDR2 FRNRAP. This CDR3 spans 16 amino acids. With 5 bases removed from V and 4 bases from J, the gap between germline ends came to 20 bases. The chain's CDR3 is CASGPGGQFKRTEAFF. In DNA form, the CDR3 reads TGTGCTAGTGGTCCGGGGGGGCAGTTTAAGCGCACTGAAGCTTTCTTT.

This clone was seen once. This chain links TRBV18 with TRBJ1-3; TRBD1 agrees at 9 bases. The CDR3 loop spans 16 amino acids. Per the germline V gene, CDR1 is KGHSH and CDR2 is LQKENI. V shed 1 base, J shed 4 bases, and the junction held 5 bases outside the gene matches. In DNA form, the CDR3 reads TGTGCCAGCTCACCACGTGGACAGGGGTTCGGAAACACCATATATTTT. Translation: CASSPRGQGFGNTIYF.

This chain uses TRBV3-1 (or the pseudogene TRBV3-2) with TRBJ2-2, with D possibly being TRBD2 (7 bases). The CDR3 consists of 16 residues. Trimming shortened V by 5 bases and J by 5 bases, and 18 bases separated the two germline ends. Looked up from germline, CDR1 is LGHDT and CDR2 is YNNKEL (reference sequence). The CDR3 reads CASSVRLGGGTGELFF. The CDR3 DNA is TGTGCCAGCAGCGTGCGACTAGGGGGAGGGACCGGGGAGCTGTTTTTT.

This clone was recorded a few times. The chain links TRBV9 to TRBJ2-5; 11 bases map to TRBD2. The trim removed 3 bases at V and 2 bases at J, leaving 3 bases unmatched. CDR1 and CDR2 (germline): SGDLS, YYNGEE. The CDR3 has 15 residues. As DNA, the CDR3 is TGTGCCAGCAGCGCTAGCGGGGGGCTTCAAGAGACCCAGTACTTC. Its protein is CASSASGGLQETQYF.

The V and J genes are TRBV24-1 and TRBJ2-3; D is perhaps TRBD1 (6 bases). CDR1 and CDR2 (germline): KGHDR, SFDVKD. V was cut by 3 bases and J by 2 bases, with 14 bases left in between. The length of the CDR3 is 16 residues. Here the CDR3 reads CATSDATGTYTDTQYF. The CDR3 nucleotides are TGTGCCACCAGTGATGCCACCGGGACATACACAGATACGCAGTATTTT.

The chain couples TRBV6-5 to TRBJ1-5, with 9 bases aligning to TRBD1. Trimming removed 5 bases from V and 3 bases from J; junction bases left unmatched: 5. CDR1 and CDR2 (germline): MNHEY, SVGAGI. This CDR3 comprises 15 residues. The CDR3 loop is CASSRDRDDNQPQHF. CDR3 nucleotides: TGTGCCAGCAGTCGGGACAGGGATGACAATCAGCCCCAGCATTTT.

This clone was observed a single time. The chain has TRBV7-9 and TRBJ1-2; TRBD1 matches at 8 bases. Trimming cost V 5 bases and J 3 bases; bases outside gene matches: 8. The CDR3 has 15 residues. In germline, CDR1 is SEHNR, CDR2 FQNEAQ (reference sequence). CDR3 nucleotide sequence: TGTGCCAGCAGCCATGGACAGGGAAGTGACTATGGCTACACCTTC. It is translated as CASSHGQGSDYGYTF. The entire variable domain, with the rest obtained from reference TRBV7-9 and TRBJ1-2, is as follows: DTGVSQNPRHKITKRGQNVTFRCDPISEHNRLYWYRQTLGQGPEFLTYFQNEAQLEKSRLLSDRFSAERPKGSFSTLEIQRTEQGDSAMYLCASSHGQGSDYGYTFGSGTRLTVV.

This sequence joins TRBV11-3 and TRBJ2-3, with D maybe TRBD2 (7 bases). CDR1 is SGHNT, CDR2 YENEEA, per germline. This CDR3 is built from 17 residues. V lost 5 bases and J lost 5, with 23 bases in between. The CDR3 reads CASSPPRGRGDQDTQYF. CDR3 DNA sequence: TGTGCCAGCAGCCCCCCCCGGGGGAGGGGGGATCAAGATACGCAGTATTTT. Looking up the rest from reference TRBV11-3 and TRBJ2-3 gives the full variable domain: EAGVVQSPRYKIIEKKQPVAFWCNPISGHNTLYWYLQNLGQGPELLIRYENEEAVDDSQLPKDRFSAERLKGVDSTLKIQPAELGDSAVYLCASSPPRGRGDQDTQYFGPGTRLTVL.

CDR3 in amino acids: CASSYREFQETQYF. For the CDR3, the DNA is TGTGCCAGTAGTTACAGGGAATTCCAAGAGACCCAGTACTTC. The V call is TRBV19, the J call TRBJ2-5, with D tentatively TRBD1 (6 bases). CDR1 and CDR2 (germline): LNHDA, SQIVND (reference sequence). V lost 5 bases and J lost 1, with 11 bases in between. This CDR3 has 14 residues.

This clone has only a few counts. The chain employs TRBV5-4 and TRBJ2-2; 9 nucleotides align to TRBD1. CDR1 and CDR2 from the germline V gene are SGHNT and YYREEE (reference sequence). CDR3 size: 18 residues. V trimming: 4 bases; J trimming: 5 bases; junction bases outside the gene matches: 15. CDR3 coding DNA: TGTGCCAGCAGCCCCGGTCGGGGAGACAGGGGGAAGACCGGGGAGCTGTTTTTT. Protein product: CASSPGRGDRGKTGELFF.

The rearrangement joins TRBV5-1 to TRBJ2-5, with 10 bases identical to TRBD2. Trimming removed 4 bases from V and 2 bases from J; junction bases left unmatched: 5. The germline gives CDR1 SGHRS, CDR2 YFSETQ. CDR3 size: 15 residues. CDR3: CASSPIAGGQETQYF. Written as DNA, the CDR3 is TGCGCCAGCAGCCCCATAGCGGGGGGACAAGAGACCCAGTACTTC.

This chain links TRBV7-3 with TRBJ2-7; D is undetermined. Trimming stripped 2 bases from V and 3 bases from J, with 8 bases between. Germline CDR1 and CDR2: SGHTA and FQGTGA. CDR3 length: 13 amino acids. The CDR3 DNA follows: TGTGCCAGCAGCTTATGGGCTAACTACGAGCAGTACTTC. It yields the protein CASSLWANYEQYF.